The subject of this entry is one T cell receptor (beta chain). This sample also contains other DNA sequences that code for the same CDR3. The CDR3 spans 13 residues. V was cut by 1 base and J by 4 bases, with 7 bases left in between. Germline-derived CDR1 and CDR2 are SEHNR and FQNEAQ (reference sequence). These data come from a study of control samples from healthy donors and cancer patients. Generated by immunoSEQ multiplex PCR, the TCRdb table keeps only in-frame clones and is missing some. The repertoire consists of roughly 100,000 clones, with around 88% occurring once and the leading ten covering over 15%.

V usage is TRBV7-9 and J usage is TRBJ1-1; D not certain. Source material: PBMCs. The source is a man between 60 and 70 years old with lung cancer. CDR3 bases: TGTGCCAGCAGCTTAGATGCCGGCACTGAAGCTTTCTTT. Protein sequence: CASSLDAGTEAFF. Combining the CDR3 with reference TRBV7-9 and TRBJ1-1 gives the whole variable domain DTGVSQNPRHKITKRGQNVTFRCDPISEHNRLYWYRQTLGQGPEFLTYFQNEAQLEKSRLLSDRFSAERPKGSFSTLEIQRTEQGDSAMYLCASSLDAGTEAFFGQGTRLTVV.